What follows is one TCR beta chain and its context. Its antigen is still unknown. The sample originates from a study of T cell responses to AZD1222 COVID-19 vaccine. Study conclusions and caveats: Possibly, clonal diversity was underestimated; donors were largely white British and included more females. Spike-specific TCR breadth and depth both grew after two AZD1222 doses.

The data were produced by immunoSEQ multiplex PCR, yet TCRdb's version contains in-frame clones alone and is incomplete. This sample carries about 120,000 clones, around 91% of them seen once, and the ten largest clones take 1.7%. Germline lookup yields CDR1 SGDLS and CDR2 YYNGEE. The CDR3 is 13 amino acids. V shed 0 bases and J shed 8 bases, with 9 bases lying between them. The chain carries TRBV9 and TRBJ2-1; D remains ambiguous. The specimen comprised peripheral blood, sampled on day 0 of AZD1222 vaccination. The sequence was obtained from an adult in good health. CDR3 sequence (DNA): TGTGCCAGCAGCGTAGCTACTCTAGATGAGCAGTTCTTC. This gives the protein CASSVATLDEQFF.